The entry below gives a single TCR beta chain sequence along with its context. Its antigen is not known. The entry originates in a study of cytomegalovirus exposure and HLA in healthy donors. Notes on the study in general: High specificity and sensitivity for cytomegalovirus status were reported for the classifier. Investigators reported 150 to 200 TCR beta chains as tied to cytomegalovirus.

CDR1 SGHTS and CDR2 YDEGEE come from the germline V gene. Deletions cut 3 bases from V and 4 bases from J, with 16 bases between. CDR3 size: 15 residues. Repertoires were generated with immunoSEQ multiplex PCR, while TCRdb's copy carries only in-frame clones and drops some. The table has 95,000 to 150,000 clones, roughly 90% seen once; the top ten hold just under 6.5%. Sample: PBMCs. This chain joins TRBV5-8 and TRBJ1-1; tentatively, D is TRBD1 (6 bases). The source of this sequence is a woman under 30 in good health and CMV-seropositive. The CDR3 region is CASSSLQGLATEAFF. In DNA, the CDR3 is TGTGCCAGCAGCTCCCTCCAGGGGTTGGCCACTGAAGCTTTCTTT.